This T cell receptor (beta chain) is from a study of molecular identifiers for immune sequencing clone quantification. On this clonotype itself: This sequence may be a read error, since a much larger clone differs from it by one base.

TCRdb fed the PCR reads into MiXCR, producing one record per CDR3 protein. Of hundreds of thousands of distinct CDR3 sequences listed, about 25% are singletons. This sequence was found in a human donor in good health. Some libraries in this study had Jurkat cell RNA spiked in. Sequencing was performed on naive CD8+ T cells from blood, with Jurkat cell RNA spiked in. Subset defined: FACS-sorted CD8+CD4-CCR7+CD45RA+ naive T cells.

The CDR3 protein is CASSLLEALDTGELFF. The CDR3 DNA reads TGTGCCAGCAGCTTATTGGAAGCACTAGACACCGGGGAGCTGTTTTTT. V usage is TRBV7-9 and J usage is TRBJ2-2, with a possible D match to TRBD2 (5 bases). The germline gives CDR1 SEHNR, CDR2 FQNEAQ (reference sequence). Trimming took 2 bases from V and 3 from J, leaving 13 bases between them. The CDR3 extends over 16 amino acids.